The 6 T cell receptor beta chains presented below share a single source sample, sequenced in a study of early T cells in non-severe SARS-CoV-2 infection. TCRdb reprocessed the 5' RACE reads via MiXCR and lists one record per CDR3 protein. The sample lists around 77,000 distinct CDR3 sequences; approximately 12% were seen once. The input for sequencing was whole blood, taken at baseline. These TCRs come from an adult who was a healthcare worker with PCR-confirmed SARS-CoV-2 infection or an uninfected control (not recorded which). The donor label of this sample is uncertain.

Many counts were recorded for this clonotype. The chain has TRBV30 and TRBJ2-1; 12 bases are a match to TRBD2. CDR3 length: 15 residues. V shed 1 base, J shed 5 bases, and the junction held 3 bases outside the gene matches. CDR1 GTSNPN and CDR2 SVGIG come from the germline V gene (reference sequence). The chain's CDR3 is CAWSATSGGNNEQFF. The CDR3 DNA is TGTGCCTGGAGTGCCACTAGCGGGGGGAACAATGAGCAGTTCTTC.

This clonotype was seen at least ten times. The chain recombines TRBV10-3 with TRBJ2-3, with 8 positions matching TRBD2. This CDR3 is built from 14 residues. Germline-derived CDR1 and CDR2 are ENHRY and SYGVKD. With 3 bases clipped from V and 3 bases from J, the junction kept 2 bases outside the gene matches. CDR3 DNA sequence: TGTGCCATCAGTGATGGCGGGGGGACAGATACGCAGTATTTT. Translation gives CAISDGGGTDTQYF.

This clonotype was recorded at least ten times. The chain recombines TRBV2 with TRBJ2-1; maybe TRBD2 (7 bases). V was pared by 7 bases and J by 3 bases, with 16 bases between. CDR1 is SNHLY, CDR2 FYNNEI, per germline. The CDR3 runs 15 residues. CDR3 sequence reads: CASTEGGANYNEQFF. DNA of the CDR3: TGTGCCAGCACTGAGGGGGGGGCCAACTACAATGAGCAGTTCTTC.

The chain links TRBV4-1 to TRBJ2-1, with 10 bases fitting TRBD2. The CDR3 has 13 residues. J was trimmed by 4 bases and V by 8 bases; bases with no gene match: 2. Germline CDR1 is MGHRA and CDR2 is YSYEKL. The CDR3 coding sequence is TGCGCCAGCGGGACTAGCGTGTACAATGAGCAGTTCTTC. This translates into CASGTSVYNEQFF.

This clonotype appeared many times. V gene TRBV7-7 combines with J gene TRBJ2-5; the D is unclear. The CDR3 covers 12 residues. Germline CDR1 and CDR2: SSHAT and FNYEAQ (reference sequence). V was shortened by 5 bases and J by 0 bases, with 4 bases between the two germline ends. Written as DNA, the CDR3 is TGTGCCAGCAGCCCAAACCAAGAGACCCAGTACTTC. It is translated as CASSPNQETQYF.

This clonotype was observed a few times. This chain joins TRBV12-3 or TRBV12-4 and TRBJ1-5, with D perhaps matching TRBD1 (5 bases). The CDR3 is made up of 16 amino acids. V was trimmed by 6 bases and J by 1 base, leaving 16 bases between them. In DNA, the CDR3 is TGTGCCAGCAGCCTAGGGACCTCGGGCAGCAATCAGCCCCAGCATTTT. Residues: CASSLGTSGSNQPQHF.